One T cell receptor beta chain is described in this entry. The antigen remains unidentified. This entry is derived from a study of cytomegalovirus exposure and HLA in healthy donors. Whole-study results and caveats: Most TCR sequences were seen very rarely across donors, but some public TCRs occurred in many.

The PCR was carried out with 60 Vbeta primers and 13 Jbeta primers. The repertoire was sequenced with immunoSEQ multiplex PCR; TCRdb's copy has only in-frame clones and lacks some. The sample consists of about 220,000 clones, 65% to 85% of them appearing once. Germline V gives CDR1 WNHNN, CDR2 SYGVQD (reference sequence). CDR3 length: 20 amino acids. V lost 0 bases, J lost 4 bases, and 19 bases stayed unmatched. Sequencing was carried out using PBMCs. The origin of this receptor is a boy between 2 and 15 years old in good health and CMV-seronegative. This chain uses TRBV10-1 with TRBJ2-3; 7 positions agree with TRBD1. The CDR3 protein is CASSESTERGGQAPPDTQYF. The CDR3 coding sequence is TGCGCCAGCAGTGAGTCGACAGAGAGGGGCGGACAGGCCCCCCCAGATACGCAGTATTTT.